This T cell receptor beta chain was identified during a study of blood T cell repertoires in COVID-19 (dated by TCRdb to 2018 to 2021). Looking at the study overall: Samples from collaborators originated in the United States, Italy and Spain and spanned both the acute and convalescent phases of COVID-19. The prospective study material was composed of cDNA or gDNA derived from T cells, B-cell-depleted T cells, or PBMCs. The dataset comprised deeply sampled blood TCRbeta repertoires from subjects exposed to, actively infected with, or recovered from COVID-19. The repertoires were released in a freely available public database intended as a resource for research on the immune response to SARS-CoV-2. The samples were drawn from two sources: the first 160 participants of the ongoing ImmuneRACE study, and 1,000 to 1,500 subjects contributed by 6 global collaborators. A de-identified subject ID, COVID-19 status, age in years and sex were almost always included in the sample metadata. Where available, HLA class I and class II types were taken from metadata supplied by the sample provider and were not determined by assay-based typing. The investigation overall reported the following: How much clinical and demographic metadata was included differed by source and by participant, and the metadata was provided uncurated.

TCRbeta CDR3 regions were amplified from genomic DNA by means of the immunoSEQ Assay, a bias-controlled multiplex PCR. Per the source publication's procedure: Nucleated cell counts per sample were estimated from amplification of reference gene primers within the assay. To quantify the absolute abundance of each unique TCRbeta CDR3 rearrangement, sequence reads were collapsed and filtered. For each sample, productive Simpson clonality was calculated as the square root of Simpson's diversity index across productive rearrangements. Here the immuneACCESS table is served through TCRdb, limited to in-frame sequences with V and J called. Missing clones are a known gap in these copies; in checked studies unresolved V genes cover under half, and the rest lacks a known reason. That table gives V, J and clone size, and the DNA gave D and trimming. Present in this sample are about 150,000 clones, about four fifths of which were seen just once. 10% to 13% of the sample goes to the ten largest clones.

Points on this clone: This clone's antigen is unknown. The record has no base qualities; no much larger clone is one base away.

CDR3 length: 15 amino acids, cysteine to phenylalanine. The entry retains the CDR3 DNA only, 45 bases that are in frame from base 1. The germline V gene yields SGHTA for CDR1 and FQGTGA for CDR2. V is trimmed back by 6 bases and J by 6 bases, and the junction contains 10 bases that no gene match accounts for. Collaborating institutions collected whole blood in K2EDTA tubes following their own protocols. For TCRbeta analysis, collaborators shipped samples as frozen whole blood, isolated PBMCs, or DNA extracted from either of those sample types. The sequencing sample was made of peripheral blood. The receptor comes from an elderly woman with active or convalescent COVID-19. Recombination joined TRBV7-3 with TRBJ2-1; 8 central bases correspond to TRBD2. CDR3 protein: CASRPQRELCNEQFF. The DNA sequence reads TGTGCCAGCAGACCACAGCGGGAGTTATGCAATGAGCAGTTCTTC.